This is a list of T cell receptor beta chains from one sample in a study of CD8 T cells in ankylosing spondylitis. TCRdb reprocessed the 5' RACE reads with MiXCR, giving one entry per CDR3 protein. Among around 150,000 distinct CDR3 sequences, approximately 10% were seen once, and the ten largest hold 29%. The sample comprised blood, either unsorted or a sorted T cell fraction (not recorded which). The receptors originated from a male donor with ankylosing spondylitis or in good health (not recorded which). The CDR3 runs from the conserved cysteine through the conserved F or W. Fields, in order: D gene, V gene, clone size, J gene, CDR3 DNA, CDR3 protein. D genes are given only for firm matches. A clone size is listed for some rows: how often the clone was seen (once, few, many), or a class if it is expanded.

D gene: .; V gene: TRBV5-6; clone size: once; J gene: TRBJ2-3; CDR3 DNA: TGTGCCAGCAGCTCGTTCCTAGGGGCCCTCACAGATACGCAGTATTTT; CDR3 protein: CASSSFLGALTDTQYF
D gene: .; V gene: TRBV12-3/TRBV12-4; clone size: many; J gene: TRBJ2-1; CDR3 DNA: TGTGCCAGCAGCCCCCTCGAGGGGCAACACAATGAGCAGTTCTTC; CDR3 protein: CASSPLEGQHNEQFF
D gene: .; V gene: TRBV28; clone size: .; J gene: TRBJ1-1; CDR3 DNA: TGTGCCAGCAGTTTATATGGGGCAGACACTGAAGCTTTCTTT; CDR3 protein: CASSLYGADTEAFF
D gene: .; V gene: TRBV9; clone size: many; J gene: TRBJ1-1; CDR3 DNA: TGTGCCAGCAGCTCGGGACTTGAGAACACTGAAGCTTTCTTT; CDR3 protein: CASSSGLENTEAFF
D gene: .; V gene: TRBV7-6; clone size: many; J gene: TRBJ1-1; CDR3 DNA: TGTGCCAGCAGCGCGGACTCTAACACTGAAGCTTTCTTT; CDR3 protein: CASSADSNTEAFF
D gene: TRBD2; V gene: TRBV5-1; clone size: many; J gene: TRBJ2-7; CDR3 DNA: TGCGCCAGCAGCTTATCCCAACAACTAGCGGGAGCTTACGAGCAGTACTTC; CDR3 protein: CASSLSQQLAGAYEQYF
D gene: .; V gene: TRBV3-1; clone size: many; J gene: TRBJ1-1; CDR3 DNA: TGTGCCAGCAGCCAAGGGGCAACTGGGGCTTTCTTT; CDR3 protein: CASSQGATGAFF
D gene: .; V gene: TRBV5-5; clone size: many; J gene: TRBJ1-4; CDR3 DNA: TGTGCCAGCAGCCCCGGGGTTGATCCTCTGGGTGAAAAACTGTTTTTT; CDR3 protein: CASSPGVDPLGEKLFF
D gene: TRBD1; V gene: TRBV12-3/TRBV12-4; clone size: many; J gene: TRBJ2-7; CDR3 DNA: TGTGCCAGCAATGACAGGGGGTCCCACGAGCAGTACTTC; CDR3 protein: CASNDRGSHEQYF
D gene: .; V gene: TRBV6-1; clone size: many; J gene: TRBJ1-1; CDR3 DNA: TGTGCCAGCAGTGAAAGGGCTCGGGTGAACACTGAAGCTTTCTTT; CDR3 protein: CASSERARVNTEAFF